A selection of T cell receptor beta chains follows, all from one sample in a study of human T cells and chemical hapten exposure. TCRdb re-analysed the RACE reads in MiXCR, keeping a single row per CDR3 protein. In the table there are approximately 87,000 distinct CDR3 sequences, about an eighth of which are singletons. The specimen comprised whole blood, sampled in connection with sensitization to the hapten diphenylcyclopropenone (DPC). The origin of the receptors is a woman in her forties with alopecia areata. Some clones in this sample may be carry-over from other donors' samples. The CDR3 runs from the conserved cysteine through the conserved F or W. A D gene is named only where the DNA matches it firmly. The size field is filled for only some rows; it gives once, few, many or a size class.

v_gene,abundance,d_gene,j_gene,CDR3nt,CDR3aa
TRBV7-2,many,.,TRBJ2-1,TGTGCCAGCAGCTTTTCGGGCTTTGAGCAGTTCTTC,CASSFSGFEQFF
TRBV20-1,many,.,TRBJ1-4,TGCAGTGCTAGAGACCCCACCAGGCACCTTGAAAAACTGTTTTTT,CSARDPTRHLEKLFF
TRBV14,many,.,TRBJ1-1,TGTGCCAGCAGCCAAGCTATGACAGGGAACACTGAAGCTTTCTTT,CASSQAMTGNTEAFF
TRBV6-1,many,.,TRBJ2-2,TGTGCCAGCAATTTCCAGGAGAACACCGGGGAGCTGTTTTTT,CASNFQENTGELFF
TRBV6-2/TRBV6-3,.,.,TRBJ2-4,TGTGCCAGCAGTTACGGCAGCGGAGCTGATGTAGCCAAAAACATTCAGTACTTC,CASSYGSGADVAKNIQYF
TRBV5-6,.,.,TRBJ1-1,TGTGCCAGCAGCCTCACCATGAACACTGAAGCTTTCTTT,CASSLTMNTEAFF
TRBV3-1,many,.,TRBJ1-5,TGTGCCAGCAGCGCGGACAGAAATCAGCCCCAGCATTTT,CASSADRNQPQHF
TRBV9,once,.,TRBJ2-3,TGTGCCAGCAGCGTAGAAAGCTGGGTCTTGGATACGCAGTATTTT,CASSVESWVLDTQYF
TRBV27,many,.,TRBJ2-7,TGTGCCAGCGGTACAGGAGGGGCCATCTACGAGCAGTACTTC,CASGTGGAIYEQYF
TRBV11-3,few,.,TRBJ2-3,TGTGCCAGCAGCCTCCCCCCTTCCAGAGCGCAGTATTTT,CASSLPPSRAQYF
TRBV11-2,many,.,TRBJ2-5,TGTGCCAGCAGAACAGGGGGGGAAGAGACCCAGTACTTC,CASRTGGEETQYF
TRBV6-2/TRBV6-3,many,TRBD1,TRBJ1-5,TGTGCCAGCAGTAAGGACAGGACCGCTTATAGCAATCAGCCCCAGCATTTT,CASSKDRTAYSNQPQHF
TRBV11-2,many,.,TRBJ1-1,TGTGCCAGCAGCTTACTTCAGGGAATGGAAGCTTTCTTT,CASSLLQGMEAFF
TRBV12-3/TRBV12-4,.,.,TRBJ2-6,TGTGCCAGCACCACCGGGCCGAGGTCTGGGGCCAACGTCCTGACTTTC,CASTTGPRSGANVLTF
TRBV7-2,.,.,TRBJ2-2,TGTGCCAGCAGCCACCCAACCGGGGAGCTGTTTTTT,CASSHPTGELFF
TRBV6-1,few,.,TRBJ1-5,TGTGCCAGCCACACGTCGGGGAATCAGCCCCAGCATTTT,CASHTSGNQPQHF
TRBV25-1,many,.,TRBJ2-5,TGTGCCAGCAGTGAACATCCGCTACCGCAAGAGACCCAGTACTTC,CASSEHPLPQETQYF
TRBV5-6,many,.,TRBJ1-1,TGTGCCAGCAGCATGCAGAACACTGAAGCTTTCTTT,CASSMQNTEAFF
TRBV18,few,.,TRBJ2-7,TGTGCCAGCTCACCGTCGGCGGGACTCTCCTACGAGCAGTACTTC,CASSPSAGLSYEQYF
TRBV20-1,many,.,TRBJ1-1,TGCAGTGCTGCTCCTAGGGGCAGGAACACTGAAGCTTTCTTT,CSAAPRGRNTEAFF
TRBV29-1,few,.,TRBJ2-3,TGCAGCGTTGCAGTGAATGCAGATACGCAGTATTTT,CSVAVNADTQYF
TRBV29-1,few,TRBD1,TRBJ1-2,TGCAGCGTTGAAGGGACAGGGCGCTATGGCTACACCTTC,CSVEGTGRYGYTF
TRBV4-3,many,TRBD2,TRBJ2-5,TGCGCCAGCAGCCAAGATCTGAGGACTAGCGGGGTCCAAGAGACCCAGTACTTC,CASSQDLRTSGVQETQYF
TRBV25-1,few,.,TRBJ1-6,TGTGCCAGCAGTGAAGGGACTTGGGATAATTCACCCCTCCACTTT,CASSEGTWDNSPLHF
TRBV18,many,.,TRBJ2-7,TGTGCCAGCTCACCAAAATCCAGGGAACGCGAGCAGTACTTC,CASSPKSREREQYF
TRBV7-2,few,.,TRBJ2-6,TGTGCCAGCAGCTTAGCGCCCGGGTCCGGGGCCAACGTCCTGACTTTC,CASSLAPGSGANVLTF
TRBV5-1,.,.,TRBJ1-3,TGCGCCAGCAGCTTCGACACGGCTTCTGGAAACACCATATATTTT,CASSFDTASGNTIYF
TRBV7-9,few,TRBD2,TRBJ2-1,TGTGCCAGCAGCCCGGGCGGACTAGCGGTTTCCTACAATGAGCAGTTCTTC,CASSPGGLAVSYNEQFF
TRBV20-1,few,.,TRBJ1-5,TGCAGTGGGGTGGGGTCCACCCGGCCCCAGCATTTT,CSGVGSTRPQHF
TRBV15,many,TRBD2,TRBJ2-2,TGTGCCACCGCCCTGGGACTAGCCCTAACCGGGGAGCTGTTTTTT,CATALGLALTGELFF
TRBV29-1,.,.,TRBJ2-3,TGCAGCGTTGTAAACCTCCCCGGGACAGATACGCAGTATTTT,CSVVNLPGTDTQYF
TRBV20-1,few,.,TRBJ1-2,TGCAGTGCTAGAGACGGCACAGGGCCCTATGGCTACACCTTC,CSARDGTGPYGYTF
TRBV18,few,.,TRBJ2-3,TGTGCCAGCTCCGCGCGCTCAGATACGCAGTATTTT,CASSARSDTQYF
TRBV3-1,.,TRBD1,TRBJ1-1,TGTGCCAGCAGCCCCCCTCCTCAACAGGGGAAAGCTTTCTTT,CASSPPPQQGKAFF
TRBV20-1,many,TRBD2,TRBJ2-7,TGCAGTGGGCTGGGGGGGGACCACGAGCAGTACTTC,CSGLGGDHEQYF
TRBV19,many,.,TRBJ1-2,TGTGCCAGTAGTTTTCTGGCAGGGTATGGCTACACCTTC,CASSFLAGYGYTF
TRBV30,many,TRBD1,TRBJ1-4,TGTGCCGCCGGACAGGGCCCAACTAATGAAAAACTGTTTTTT,CAAGQGPTNEKLFF
TRBV6-5,.,.,TRBJ2-2,TGTGCCAGCCGGCCCGGATCGAACACCGGGGAGCTGTTTTTT,CASRPGSNTGELFF
TRBV7-2,.,.,TRBJ1-2,TGTGCCAGCAGCTCCCGGCGGGGCGACTATGGCTACACCTTC,CASSSRRGDYGYTF
TRBV20-1,.,.,TRBJ2-1,TGCAGTGCTAGAGTCGGGGGGCCAACTCAGGGGAATGAGCAGTTCTTC,CSARVGGPTQGNEQFF
TRBV11-2,many,TRBD2,TRBJ2-3,TGTGCCAGCAGCCCGGGACTAGCGGGAGGATGGACGAATACGCAGTATTTT,CASSPGLAGGWTNTQYF
TRBV29-1,.,.,TRBJ2-7,TGCAGCGTTCTTGGACTGACCTACGAGCAGTACTTC,CSVLGLTYEQYF
TRBV18,few,.,TRBJ2-7,TGTGCCAGCTCACCACCGGGCCCGGGGCCGGGCGAGCAGTACTTC,CASSPPGPGPGEQYF
TRBV29-1,few,TRBD1,TRBJ1-6,TGCAGCGTGGGGGACAGGGGAGGTTCACCCCTCCACTTT,CSVGDRGGSPLHF
TRBV11-3,few,.,TRBJ2-1,TGTGCCAGCAGCCCCTTGGCCGGGACCTACAATGAGCAGTTCTTC,CASSPLAGTYNEQFF
TRBV5-6,.,.,TRBJ1-1,TGTGCCAGCAGCTTAATAGCCACTGAAGCTTTCTTT,CASSLIATEAFF
TRBV5-1,few,TRBD1,TRBJ2-1,TGCGCCAGCAGCTTGGTCAGACAGGGAAACAATGAGCAGTTCTTC,CASSLVRQGNNEQFF
TRBV2,many,.,TRBJ2-7,TGTGCCAGCAGTGACTACGAGCAGTACTTC,CASSDYEQYF
TRBV7-2,many,TRBD1,TRBJ1-4,TGTGCCAGCAGCTCGAGGGACAGGGTGCTTGAAAAACTGTTTTTT,CASSSRDRVLEKLFF
TRBV9,.,TRBD1,TRBJ2-7,TGTGCCAGCACCCCCGGGACAGGGGCATCCGAGCAGTACTTC,CASTPGTGASEQYF
TRBV5-1,many,TRBD2,TRBJ2-3,TGCGCCAGCAGCTTGGAAGGGGAGGGCGTTGATACGCAGTATTTT,CASSLEGEGVDTQYF